Following are 17 T cell receptor beta chains from one sample sequenced in a study of CD8+ T cells in alopecia areata. RNA extraction was followed by reverse transcription into cDNA, which acted as the sequencing template. Sequencing used immunoSEQ multiplex PCR; TCRdb keeps in-frame clones, though not all of them. This sample carries 75,000 to 100,000 clones, about two fifths of them seen once, and the ten largest clones take approximately 1.2%. Sequencing used CD4+ T cells sorted from blood. These receptors all stem from a human donor with alopecia areata.

CDR3 nucleotide sequence: TGTGCCAGCAGTGAAGCTAGGACAGCTCCCCAGCCCCAGCATTTT. It codes for CASSEARTAPQPQHF. The rearrangement joins TRBV6-1 to TRBJ1-5; TRBD1 is a possible D gene (6 bases). CDR1 is MNHNS, CDR2 SASEGT, per germline. Trimming took 0 bases from V and 7 from J, leaving 13 bases between them. The CDR3 loop spans 15 amino acids.

Notes on this clone: Relative to the germline gene, one junction end is altered; a read error may explain this. V is TRBV19 and J is TRBJ1-1; D may be TRBD1 (6 bases). The V gene's germline CDR1 is LNHDA and CDR2 SQIVND (reference sequence). This CDR3 contains 14 residues. The CDR3 here is CASSILVRGTGAFF. The CDR3 DNA reads as TGTGCCAGTAGTATTTTAGTTAGGGGGACTGGAGCTTTCTTT.

This clone has only a few counts. The J gene is TRBJ2-3, the V gene TRBV4-1; D call uncertain. This CDR3 spans 14 amino acids. The V gene lost 5 bases and the J gene lost 6 bases, with 15 bases spanning the gap. The V gene's germline CDR1 is MGHRA and CDR2 YSYEKL. The DNA of the CDR3 is TGCGCCAGCAGCAGGACCCCCTTTTTGGATACGCAGTATTTT. Its translation is CASSRTPFLDTQYF.

The chain carries TRBV9 and TRBJ2-4; D uncertain. Germline CDR1 SGDLS, CDR2 YYNGEE. CDR3 length: 14 amino acids. The V gene lost 1 base and the J gene lost 5 bases, with 10 bases spanning the gap. The DNA for the CDR3 is TGTGCCAGCAGCGTACAGTCTGGGGAAAACATTCAGTACTTC. Protein product: CASSVQSGENIQYF.

This chain connects TRBV7-2 to TRBJ2-3, with 10 bases aligning to TRBD1. Germline V lookup: CDR1 SGHTA, CDR2 FQGNSA. With 5 bases clipped from V and 6 bases from J, the junction kept 14 bases outside the gene matches. This CDR3 comprises 17 residues. CDR3 sequence reads: CASSKTWDRGRSDTQYF. The CDR3 DNA reads as TGTGCCAGCAGCAAAACCTGGGACAGGGGCCGGTCGGATACGCAGTATTTT. The complete variable domain, with remaining parts taken from reference TRBV7-2 and TRBJ2-3, reads GAGVSQSPSNKVTEKGKDVELRCDPISGHTALYWYRQSLGQGLEFLIYFQGNSAPDKSGLPSDRFSAERTGGSVSTLTIQRTQQEDSAVYLCASSKTWDRGRSDTQYFGPGTRLTVL.

The chain combines TRBV29-1 with TRBJ2-1, with no clear D. The CDR3 loop spans 11 amino acids. V lost 4 bases and J 5 bases, leaving 6 bases between the germline ends. Germline V CDR1 and CDR2: SQVTM, ANQGSEA. This CDR3 reads CSVVPDNEQFF. The DNA of the CDR3 is TGCAGCGTTGTCCCAGACAATGAGCAGTTCTTC.

The rearrangement joins TRBV28 to TRBJ2-2; D may be TRBD2 (6 bases). V was cut by 9 bases and J by 5 bases, with 13 bases left in between. Germline loops: CDR1 MDHEN, CDR2 SYDVKM. The CDR3 runs 13 residues. The CDR3 nucleotides read TGTGCCAGTATAGCGGAACTTACCGGGGAGCTGTTTTTT. It specifies CASIAELTGELFF. Supplemented by reference TRBV28 and TRBJ2-2, the full variable domain reads DVKVTQSSRYLVKRTGEKVFLECVQDMDHENMFWYRQDPGLGLRLIYFSYDVKMKEKGDIPEGYSVSREKKERFSLILESASTNQTSMYLCASIAELTGELFFGEGSRLTVL.

This chain connects TRBV30 to TRBJ1-4; D is undetermined. The CDR3 is made up of 17 amino acids. Germline CDR1 and CDR2: GTSNPN and SVGIG (reference sequence). Trimming left V 1 base short and J 0 bases short, with 15 bases between. CDR3 sequence reads: CAWSDPARATTNEKLFF. CDR3 bases: TGTGCCTGGAGTGATCCCGCGAGGGCGACAACTAATGAAAAACTGTTTTTT.

This clone was detected a few times. This chain uses TRBV30 with TRBJ2-7, with 12 bases matching TRBD1. The V segment lost 4 bases and the J segment 2 bases; nucleotides outside the gene matches: 3. The CDR3 extends over 14 amino acids. From germline, CDR1 is GTSNPN and CDR2 SVGIG (reference sequence). The chain's CDR3 is CAWTGQGATYEQYF. The CDR3 DNA follows: TGTGCCTGGACGGGACAGGGGGCCACCTACGAGCAGTACTTC.

In its sample, this clone was seen a few times. CDR3 residues: CASSPRISDEQYF. The CDR3 DNA is TGTGCCAGCTCACCGCGGATCTCGGACGAGCAGTACTTC. V usage is TRBV18 and J usage is TRBJ2-5; D ambiguous. Judging by the DNA end, TRBJ2-7 fits better; the J call may be wrong. The V gene's germline CDR1 is KGHSH and CDR2 LQKENI. This CDR3 is built from 13 residues.

The rearrangement links TRBV7-9 to TRBJ2-3, with D possibly being TRBD2 (5 bases). Trimming removed 2 bases from V and 1 base from J, with 13 bases in between. The CDR3 is 16 amino acids. Germline-derived CDR1 and CDR2 are SEHNR and FQNEAQ (reference sequence). CDR3 residues: CASSLWLAVRTDTQYF. In DNA form, the CDR3 reads TGTGCCAGCAGCTTATGGCTAGCTGTGCGCACAGATACGCAGTATTTT. The variable domain in full, completed from reference TRBV7-9 and TRBJ2-3, reads DTGVSQNPRHKITKRGQNVTFRCDPISEHNRLYWYRQTLGQGPEFLTYFQNEAQLEKSRLLSDRFSAERPKGSFSTLEIQRTEQGDSAMYLCASSLWLAVRTDTQYFGPGTRLTVL.

The V call is TRBV2, the J call TRBJ1-1; perhaps TRBD1 as D (5 bases). CDR3 size: 12 residues. The germline V and J ends were trimmed by 7 bases and 4 bases, with 10 bases remaining between them. CDR1 SNHLY and CDR2 FYNNEI come from the germline V gene. The CDR3 DNA reads TGTGCCAGCAAGTGGGGCGGCACTGAAGCTTTCTTT. Translated, it gives CASKWGGTEAFF.

This clone was recorded once. This sequence joins TRBV27 and TRBJ1-6, with a possible D match to TRBD1 (6 bases). CDR1 MNHEY and CDR2 SMNVEV come from the germline V gene (reference sequence). V lost 2 bases to trimming and J lost 7 bases, with 9 bases between them. The CDR3 runs 14 residues. CDR3 sequence reads: CASSLEGGNSPLHF. Written as DNA, the CDR3 is TGTGCCAGCAGTTTAGAGGGGGGAAATTCACCCCTCCACTTT.

The chain couples TRBV10-3 to TRBJ2-5; D gene unclear. Germline values: CDR1 ENHRY, CDR2 SYGVKD. CDR3 length: 13 residues. Deletions cut 6 bases from V and 4 bases from J, with 12 bases between. CDR3 residues: CAISSDGTETQYF. CDR3 coding DNA: TGTGCCATCAGCTCTGACGGCACAGAGACCCAGTACTTC.

This clone was seen only a few times. The gene calls are TRBV10-3 and TRBJ2-5, with unresolved D. The ends were cut back, 3 bases at V and 9 bases at J, with 14 bases in the middle. Germline V gives CDR1 ENHRY, CDR2 SYGVKD. The CDR3 spans 13 residues. CDR3 in DNA: TGTGCCATCAGTGATCTCTCTGCCGTCGCCCAGTACTTC. As protein: CAISDLSAVAQYF.

This clone was seen a handful of times. CDR3 bases: TGTGCCAGTGGTCTCGACATCTCCTCCTACGAGCAGTACTTC. Residues: CASGLDISSYEQYF. The rearrangement links TRBV19 to TRBJ2-7; D is unclear. The CDR3 consists of 14 residues. The ends were cut back, 8 bases at V and 0 bases at J, with 14 bases in the middle. CDR1 is LNHDA, CDR2 SQIVND, per germline (reference sequence).

V is TRBV4-1 and J is TRBJ1-6, with D tentatively TRBD1 (6 bases). V dropped 5 bases and J dropped 8 bases, with 16 bases sitting between them. The CDR3 length is 15 residues. From germline, CDR1 is MGHRA and CDR2 YSYEKL. The CDR3 spells CASSGSGALDSPLHF. The CDR3 DNA is TGCGCCAGCAGCGGGTCGGGGGCGCTTGATTCACCCCTCCACTTT.